The source of this T cell receptor (beta chain) is a study of Ad26.COV2.S vaccination and SARS-CoV-2 variants. Turning to the study itself: Administration of Ad26.COV2.S was intramuscular, either once or twice 56 days apart.

Profiled with immunoSEQ multiplex PCR; TCRdb holds only in-frame clones, not every one. The sample holds a few hundred thousand clones; roughly 85% are singletons and the top ten take about 7.4%. V lost 7 bases, J lost 10 bases, and 14 bases lay in between. Germline V gives CDR1 MNHEY, CDR2 SVGAGI. The CDR3 totals 13 residues. The treatment denotes: 15 to 20 received Ad26.COV2.S at low or high dose, single or two shots; a few received placebo; per-sample allocation not given. Day 63 after the first injection of vaccine or placebo was the sampling time. The TCR comes from a person aged 18 to 65 who received the Ad26.COV2.S COVID-19 vaccine or a placebo. V and J are TRBV6-5 and TRBJ1-6; no clear D. Sample: peripheral blood, taken in a trial of Ad26.COV2.S vaccine versus placebo. CDR3: CASTPGVRSPLHF. CDR3 coding DNA: TGTGCCAGCACCCCCGGTGTCCGCTCACCCCTCCACTTT.